One and the same sample provided the 20 T cell receptor beta chains below, sequenced in a study of T cells in Graves' hyperthyroidism and ophthalmopathy. Template material for amplifying TCR beta CDR3 regions consisted of RNA transcripts. With the HTBI primer set, the TCR CDR3 went through a first round of RT-PCR. MiXCR, run by TCRdb on the multiplex PCR reads, gives a single entry per CDR3 protein. The sample yields over 650,000 distinct CDR3 sequences, 16% seen once. Sequenced material: blood. All receptors derive from a man younger than 35 with Graves' hyperthyroidism.

The V and J genes are TRBV5-5 and TRBJ2-7; 15 nucleotides agree with TRBD2. Trimming at V came to 6 bases and at J to 0 bases, leaving 7 bases not matched to a gene. CDR3 size: 17 residues. Germline loops: CDR1 SGHKS, CDR2 YYEKEE (reference sequence). CDR3 protein: CASNLGLAGGGSYEQYF. The CDR3 nucleotides are TGTGCCAGCAATTTGGGACTAGCGGGAGGTGGCTCCTACGAGCAGTACTTC.

This clonotype was recorded many times. The chain recombines TRBV11-2 with TRBJ2-7, with D perhaps given as TRBD1 or TRBD2 (5 bases each). The length of the CDR3 is 15 residues. CDR1 and CDR2 from the germline V gene are SGHAT and FQNNGV. V lost 3 bases and J lost 0, with 12 bases in between. CDR3 coding DNA: TGTGCCAGCAGCTTTAGTTTCGGGACCTCCTACGAGCAGTACTTC. It encodes CASSFSFGTSYEQYF.

This clonotype was observed many times. This rearrangement joins TRBV30 to TRBJ1-2; a possible D gene is TRBD1 (5 bases). CDR1 and CDR2 (germline): GTSNPN, SVGIG (reference sequence). The ends were cut back, 5 bases at V and 4 bases at J, with 8 bases in the middle. CDR3 length: 11 amino acids. CDR3 in amino acids: CAWGTSYGYTF. In nucleotides, the CDR3 is TGTGCCTGGGGGACTTCCTATGGCTACACCTTC.

This rearrangement joins TRBV24-1 to TRBJ1-2; D gene unclear. Germline V gene lookup returns CDR1 KGHDR and CDR2 SFDVKD. There are 15 residues in the CDR3. V lost 4 bases to trimming and J lost 3 bases, with 14 bases between them. The CDR3 is CATSDSAQADYGYTF. As DNA, the CDR3 is TGTGCCACCAGTGACTCAGCTCAAGCCGACTATGGCTACACCTTC.

The chain carries TRBV12-3 or TRBV12-4 and TRBJ2-5, with D maybe TRBD1 (6 bases). The V gene lost 5 bases and the J gene lost 5 bases, with 12 bases spanning the gap. The CDR3 has 13 amino acids. CDR3 sequence reads: CASSLRGMETQYF. Here the CDR3 DNA reads TGTGCCAGCAGTCTCAGGGGCATGGAGACCCAGTACTTC.

This clonotype came up a few times. The rearrangement uses TRBV4-1 and TRBJ2-1; D assignment may be TRBD1 or TRBD2 (5 bases each). Trimming pared 0 bases from V and 0 bases from J, leaving 9 bases between. CDR1 MGHRA and CDR2 YSYEKL come from the germline V gene. CDR3 size: 16 residues. CDR3 sequence reads: CASSQEGTPSYNEQFF. Here the CDR3 DNA reads TGCGCCAGCAGCCAAGAAGGGACCCCCTCCTACAATGAGCAGTTCTTC.

The chain is built from TRBV20-1 and TRBJ2-1, with 14 bases matching TRBD2. CDR3 length: 16 residues. With 6 bases clipped from V and 0 bases from J, the junction kept 4 bases outside the gene matches. Germline V gene sequence: CDR1 DFQATT, CDR2 SNEGSKA (reference sequence). CDR3 DNA: TGCAGTGCCGGGACTAGCGGGGGTCTCTCCTACAATGAGCAGTTCTTC. It yields the protein CSAGTSGGLSYNEQFF.

This clonotype was observed at least ten times. The chain carries TRBV11-1 and TRBJ2-3; 7 nucleotides match TRBD1. The CDR3 is made up of 13 amino acids. The germline gives CDR1 SGHAT, CDR2 FQDESV (reference sequence). J gave up 6 bases and V 3 bases, and 3 bases lay outside the gene matches. The CDR3 sequence: CASSFPTGDTQYF. CDR3 sequence (DNA): TGTGCCAGCAGCTTCCCGACAGGGGATACGCAGTATTTT.

This clonotype was observed a handful of times. The CDR3 sequence is CASRKGFGSGRDTQYF. CDR3 nucleotide sequence: TGTGCCAGCAGAAAAGGATTTGGTAGCGGGAGGGATACGCAGTATTTT. The rearrangement links TRBV4-2 to TRBJ2-3; 10 bases align to TRBD2. Trimming removed 6 bases from V and 6 bases from J; junction bases left unmatched: 12. This CDR3 region has 16 residues. Germline CDR1 LGHNA, CDR2 YNFKEQ.

Many counts were recorded for this clonotype. CDR3 loop: CASSRVTSGYTF. The CDR3 DNA sequence: TGTGCCAGCAGCCGGGTGACATCAGGCTACACCTTC. V is TRBV11-1 and J is TRBJ1-2; no clear D. Trimming cost V 5 bases and J 8 bases, with 12 bases left between them. This CDR3 has 12 residues. Germline values: CDR1 SGHAT, CDR2 FQDESV (reference sequence).

The chain has TRBV10-3 and TRBJ2-5; 14 bases match TRBD2. After removal of 3 bases from V and 3 bases from J, the junction contained 9 bases not matched to a gene. The CDR3 is made up of 18 amino acids. Germline V gives CDR1 ENHRY, CDR2 SYGVKD. CDR3 in DNA: TGTGCCATCAGTGAACTGGGACTAGCGGGAGAGGGGGAAGAGACCCAGTACTTC. Protein product: CAISELGLAGEGEETQYF.

The table lists this clonotype with many counts. This CDR3 is CASRLTSGSYEQYF. Here the CDR3 DNA reads TGTGCCAGCAGACTCACTAGCGGCAGTTACGAGCAGTACTTC. This chain uses TRBV12-3 or TRBV12-4 with TRBJ2-7; 8 nucleotides align to TRBD2. V lost 6 bases and J lost 4; bases outside the gene matches: 8. This CDR3 has 14 amino acids.

This clonotype was detected a few times. The V and J genes are TRBV6-9 and TRBJ2-3; 10 nucleotides match TRBD1. The CDR3 spans 15 residues. Germline trimming cut 5 bases from V and 6 bases from J; bases unmatched to any gene: 8. CDR1 MNHGY and CDR2 SVAAGI come from the germline V gene. DNA of the CDR3: TGTGCCAGCAGTCATGACAGGGGGCAGGTGGATACGCAGTATTTT. It codes for CASSHDRGQVDTQYF.

This clonotype appeared a few times. The chain has TRBV30 and TRBJ2-1; 12 positions agree with TRBD2. Germline CDR1 reads GTSNPN; CDR2 reads SVGIG (reference sequence). This CDR3 has 15 residues. Trimming took 4 bases from V and 7 from J; bases not matched to a gene: 8. The CDR3 here is CAWNEGTSGYNEQFF. As DNA, the CDR3 is TGTGCCTGGAACGAGGGGACTAGCGGGTATAATGAGCAGTTCTTC.

This clonotype has just a few counts. V and J are TRBV15 and TRBJ2-7; D uncertain. The length of the CDR3 is 13 residues. Germline V lookup: CDR1 LNHNV, CDR2 YYDKDF (reference sequence). Between the trimmed V and J ends, which lost 5 bases and 3 bases, there was a span of 11 bases. CDR3 loop: CATSDTVYYEQYF. The CDR3 DNA reads as TGTGCCACCAGCGATACAGTTTACTACGAGCAGTACTTC.

Notes on this clonotype: A much larger clonotype is one base distant, so this may be a read error. V usage is TRBV12-3 or TRBV12-4 and J usage is TRBJ1-4; D is ambiguous. V was trimmed by 2 bases and J by 8 bases, leaving 24 bases between them. This CDR3 region has 18 residues. The CDR3 DNA reads as TGTGCCAGCAGTTTAAAGTTGGTCCTGACCGGCCGCCAGGAAAAACTGTTTTTT. Amino acid sequence: CASSLKLVLTGRQEKLFF.

The rearrangement uses TRBV15 and TRBJ2-7; D ambiguous. Germline values: CDR1 LNHNV, CDR2 YYDKDF (reference sequence). Trimming left V 5 bases short and J 3 bases short, with 8 bases between. There are 12 residues in the CDR3. The CDR3: CATSETFYEQYF. The DNA for the CDR3 is TGTGCCACCAGCGAAACATTCTACGAGCAGTACTTC.

A single count supports this clonotype. One end of the junction is discordant with germline, which a read error may explain. The chain employs TRBV5-1 and TRBJ1-2; TRBD1 aligns across 8 bases. Germline CDR1 and CDR2: SGHRS and YFSETQ. The CDR3 runs to 16 residues. The CDR3: CASSRIQGAENCGYTF. The CDR3 DNA sequence: TGCGCCAGCAGCCGAATTCAGGGGGCCGAAAACTGTGGCTACACCTTC.

This clonotype was recorded at least ten times. The chain links TRBV28 to TRBJ2-7; no clear D. Trimming shortened V by 1 base and J by 7 bases, and 8 bases separated the two germline ends. Germline CDR1 MDHEN, CDR2 SYDVKM. The CDR3 spans 12 residues. The CDR3 reads CASSLFAAEQYF. The CDR3 bases are TGTGCCAGCAGTTTATTTGCGGCAGAGCAGTACTTC.

This clonotype was counted at least ten times. J is TRBJ2-7 and V is TRBV5-4, with TRBD2 identical over 8 bases. The germline gives CDR1 SGHNT, CDR2 YYREEE (reference sequence). This CDR3 spans 16 amino acids. The trim removed 4 bases at V and 2 bases at J, leaving 11 bases unmatched. The CDR3 DNA is TGTGCCAGCAGCCCGCCGGGAGGAGCGGGAGCCTACGAGCAGTACTTC. Translation gives CASSPPGGAGAYEQYF.